Shown below are 6 T cell receptor beta chains from a single sample sequenced in a study of prognosis after radiotherapy for stage I lung cancer (dated by TCRdb to about 2021). The data were produced on an Illumina HiSeq 3000. Two rounds of multiplex PCR were used to amplify the TCR beta CDR3 region from genomic DNA. The first PCR round used primers specific to each TRBV and TRBJ gene, with sequences filed in Chinese patent CN105087789A. Using fastp at Q25 and MiXCR, TCRdb reprocessed the public reads and kept productive beta chains. Merged by CDR3 protein, the rows form single entries marked with the most common genes and DNA. The sample data list about 20,000 distinct CDR3 sequences, and 35% to 45% of these were observed just once. Of the sample, 55% to 70% is held by the ten largest clones. The sequenced sample was PBMCs, obtained before or after stereotactic body radiation therapy (not recorded which). These TCRs come from a donor aged 50 or older with non-small cell lung cancer.

Comment on this clonotype: In this CDR3 the conserved last residue, phenylalanine or tryptophan, is missing, so a read error is likely. The V gene is TRBV6-2 or TRBV6-3, the J gene TRBJ1-1, with D perhaps TRBD1 (5 bases). The germline V gene encodes CDR1 MNHEY and CDR2 SVGEGT. The CDR3 consists of 12 residues. Trimming shortened V by 10 bases and J by 3 bases, and 12 bases separated the two germline ends. The CDR3 loop is CATLMGDTEAFL. In nucleotides, the CDR3 is TGTGCCACCCTCATGGGGGACACTGAAGCTTTCCTT.

V gene TRBV20-1 combines with J gene TRBJ2-6; no reliable D call. The length of the CDR3 is 15 residues. The germline V gene encodes CDR1 DFQATT and CDR2 SNEGSKA (reference sequence). V was cut by 6 bases and J by 0 bases, with 12 bases left in between. For the CDR3, the DNA is TGCAGTGCCCCCAGACCGACCTCTGGGGCCAACGTCCTGACTTTC. It encodes CSAPRPTSGANVLTF.

This clonotype was seen repeatedly, ten times or more. The rearrangement links TRBV11-2 to TRBJ2-1; D unclear. Trimming cost V 1 base and J 1 base, with 5 bases left between them. The germline gives CDR1 SGHAT, CDR2 FQNNGV. This CDR3 is built from 14 residues. The CDR3 loop is CASSLVMSYNEQFF. The CDR3 DNA reads TGTGCCAGCAGCTTAGTAATGTCCTACAATGAGCAGTTCTTC.

This clonotype was found a few times. The chain joins TRBV9 to TRBJ2-2, with 13 bases fitting TRBD2. Germline CDR1 is SGDLS and CDR2 is YYNGEE. V was pared by 3 bases and J by 3 bases, with 8 bases of the junction left unmatched. The CDR3 is made up of 18 amino acids. The CDR3: CASSDSTSGGLDTGELFF. The CDR3 DNA reads TGTGCCAGCAGCGACTCGACTAGCGGGGGGCTCGACACCGGGGAGCTGTTTTTT.

This clonotype was seen ten or more times. This chain joins TRBV11-3 and TRBJ1-5, with unresolved D. Trimming removed 0 bases at V and 4 bases at J, with 4 bases between. The germline gives CDR1 SGHNT, CDR2 YENEEA. This CDR3 contains 13 residues. The CDR3 bases are TGTGCCAGCAGCTTAGAGACAAATCAGCCCCAGCATTTT. Translating it yields CASSLETNQPQHF.

This clonotype was counted at least ten times. This chain joins TRBV3-1 and TRBJ1-5; 8 nucleotides match TRBD1. V dropped 5 bases and J dropped 3; count of bases not matched to a gene: 3. This CDR3 region has 14 residues. Germline CDR1 LGHDT, CDR2 YNNKEL (reference sequence). The CDR3 reads CASSETGVNQPQHF. CDR3 DNA sequence: TGTGCCAGCAGCGAGACAGGGGTCAATCAGCCCCAGCATTTT. Full variable domain (rest looked up from reference TRBV3-1 and TRBJ1-5): DTAVSQTPKYLVTQMGNDKSIKCEQNLGHDTMYWYKQDSKKFLKIMFSYNNKELIINETVPNRFSPKSPDKAHLNLHINSLELGDSAVYFCASSETGVNQPQHFGDGTRLSIL.